These 23 T cell receptor beta chains originate from one sample sequenced in a study of cytomegalovirus exposure and HLA in healthy donors. The PCR employed 60 Vbeta primers together with 13 Jbeta primers. Produced via immunoSEQ multiplex PCR; TCRdb's table is partial and in-frame only. The sample holds roughly 170,000 clones, approximately 84% seen once. The sequenced sample was PBMCs. The receptors stem from a girl aged 10-17 years in good health and CMV-seropositive.

The chain carries TRBV6-5 and TRBJ2-7, with TRBD1 identical over 9 bases. Germline CDR1 is MNHEY and CDR2 is SVGAGI. This CDR3 is 14 amino acids long. V lost 4 bases to trimming and J lost 7 bases; unmatched junction nucleotides: 8. The DNA of the CDR3 is TGTGCCAGCAGTTGGGACAGGGCTATCCGGGAGCAGTACTTC. This sequence encodes CASSWDRAIREQYF.

This chain joins TRBV30 and TRBJ2-1; no clear D. The V gene's germline CDR1 is GTSNPN and CDR2 SVGIG (reference sequence). V was pared by 2 bases and J by 9 bases, with 14 bases between. This CDR3 spans 13 amino acids. CDR3 protein: CAWSNTRATEQFF. The DNA for the CDR3 is TGTGCCTGGAGTAATACCCGCGCCACTGAGCAGTTCTTC.

The J gene is TRBJ2-7, the V gene TRBV5-6; 9 nucleotides align to TRBD1. The CDR3 is 14 residues long. The V gene end was trimmed by 4 bases and the J gene end by 2 bases; junction bases not matched to a gene: 4. Germline assignment: CDR1 SGHDT and CDR2 YYEEEE. The CDR3 DNA reads TGTGCCAGCAGCCTGGGACAGGGAGCCTACGAGCAGTACTTC. Amino acids: CASSLGQGAYEQYF.

This clone was observed once. The chain has TRBV13 and TRBJ2-5; no clear D gene. Germline-derived CDR1 and CDR2 are PRHDT and FYEKMQ (reference sequence). The CDR3 loop spans 11 amino acids. Trimming took off 3 bases at V and 4 bases at J, with 3 bases between the two ends. Written as DNA, the CDR3 is TGTGCCAGCAGCTTGAGAGAGACCCAGTACTTC. Translation: CASSLRETQYF.

This chain uses TRBV6-5 with TRBJ2-2, with D tentatively TRBD1 (6 bases). Trimming removed 5 bases at V and 4 bases at J, with 11 bases between. The CDR3 has 14 amino acids. Germline V CDR1 and CDR2: MNHEY, SVGAGI. Written as DNA, the CDR3 is TGTGCCAGCAGTAGGGGGTCGGGCACCGGGGAGCTGTTTTTT. Translation gives CASSRGSGTGELFF.

The J gene is TRBJ1-2, the V gene TRBV19; maybe TRBD1 (5 bases). V lost 4 bases to trimming and J lost 10 bases, with 19 bases between them. Germline-derived CDR1 and CDR2 are LNHDA and SQIVND (reference sequence). The CDR3 runs to 14 residues. The CDR3 DNA reads TGTGCCAGTAGTAAACCGAGTAAGGAGGGGATCTACACCTTC. It specifies CASSKPSKEGIYTF.

The V and J genes are TRBV5-1 and TRBJ2-1; TRBD1 aligns across 10 bases. J was trimmed by 6 bases and V by 4 bases; bases with no gene match: 4. The CDR3 sequence is 14 residues long. Per germline, CDR1 SGHRS and CDR2 YFSETQ. The CDR3 sequence is CASSVGQGFNEQFF. In nucleotides, the CDR3 is TGCGCCAGCAGCGTGGGACAGGGGTTCAATGAGCAGTTCTTC.

The J gene is TRBJ1-2, the V gene TRBV2, with 11 bases lining up with TRBD1. CDR3 length equals 17 residues. Germline assignment: CDR1 SNHLY and CDR2 FYNNEI. With V trimmed by 4 bases and J by 3 bases, 10 bases remained unmatched. CDR3 nucleotide sequence: TGTGCCAGCAGTGTCCCGGGACAGGGGGATCGGGACTATGGCTACACCTTC. This gives the protein CASSVPGQGDRDYGYTF.

CDR3 loop: CSGETNLQETQYF. Here the CDR3 DNA reads TGCAGCGGAGAGACAAACCTTCAAGAGACCCAGTACTTC. This rearrangement joins TRBV29-1 to TRBJ2-5; D gene unclear. Germline values: CDR1 SQVTM, CDR2 ANQGSEA. The CDR3 contains 13 residues. V dropped 7 bases and J dropped 2 bases, with 14 bases sitting between them.

The chain is built from TRBV13 and TRBJ1-2; no clear D gene. Germline lookup yields CDR1 PRHDT and CDR2 FYEKMQ (reference sequence). The CDR3 extends over 13 amino acids. V gave up 2 bases and J gave up 8 bases, with 12 bases separating them. CDR3 residues: CASSLSNPGGYTF. The CDR3 bases are TGTGCCAGCAGCTTAAGCAACCCGGGGGGCTACACCTTC.

The chain recombines TRBV2 with TRBJ2-7, with D unclear. The CDR3 consists of 11 residues. Trimming pared 3 bases from V and 3 bases from J, leaving 3 bases between. The germline CDR1 and CDR2 sequences are SNHLY and FYNNEI. The CDR3 is CASSDSYEQYF. CDR3 nucleotide sequence: TGTGCCAGCAGTGACAGCTACGAGCAGTACTTC.

This clone was picked up one time. The chain recombines TRBV7-3 with TRBJ2-2; no firm D call. V was pared by 1 base and J by 0 bases, with 9 bases between. There are 16 residues in the CDR3. CDR1 and CDR2 from the germline V gene are SGHTA and FQGTGA. CDR3 residues: CASSLIRVSNTGELFF. As DNA, the CDR3 is TGTGCCAGCAGCTTAATACGGGTTTCGAACACCGGGGAGCTGTTTTTT. The full variable domain, with the rest looked up from reference TRBV7-3 and TRBJ2-2, is GAGVSQTPSNKVTEKGKYVELRCDPISGHTALYWYRQSLGQGPEFLIYFQGTGAADDSGLPNDRFFAVRPEGSVSTLKIQRTERGDSAVYLCASSLIRVSNTGELFFGEGSRLTVL.

V usage is TRBV29-1 and J usage is TRBJ1-1; D might be TRBD1 (5 bases). The CDR3 sequence is 19 residues long. The V end was cut by 2 bases, the J end by 0 bases, with 25 bases between. The germline gives CDR1 SQVTM, CDR2 ANQGSEA. The DNA of the CDR3 is TGCAGCGTTGAAATATTACAGGTCTCCAGGATCAGGGTGAACACTGAAGCTTTCTTT. Translated: CSVEILQVSRIRVNTEAFF.

The chain employs TRBV5-1 and TRBJ1-1; tentatively, D is TRBD1 (6 bases). V lost 4 bases to trimming and J lost 1 base, with 11 bases between them. In germline, CDR1 is SGHRS, CDR2 YFSETQ. There are 14 residues in the CDR3. The CDR3 sequence is CASSPDSTNTEAFF. CDR3 coding DNA: TGCGCCAGCAGCCCGGACAGTACGAACACTGAAGCTTTCTTT. The whole variable domain, filled in from reference TRBV5-1 and TRBJ1-1, reads KAGVTQTPRYLIKTRGQQVTLSCSPISGHRSVSWYQQTPGQGLQFLFEYFSETQRNKGNFPGRFSGRQFSNSRSEMNVSTLELGDSALYLCASSPDSTNTEAFFGQGTRLTVV.

The table lists this clone with a few counts. The chain links TRBV25-1 to TRBJ2-6; possibly TRBD1 for D (5 bases). The CDR3 consists of 15 residues. Trimming cost V 2 bases and J 4 bases, with 9 bases left between them. Per germline, CDR1 MGHDK and CDR2 SYGVNS. The CDR3 loop is CASSEKGIGANVLTF. Written as DNA, the CDR3 is TGTGCCAGCAGTGAAAAGGGGATAGGGGCCAACGTCCTGACTTTC.

The chain is built from TRBV10-2 and TRBJ1-6; D not certain. This CDR3 has 15 amino acids. The V gene lost 0 bases and the J gene lost 7 bases, with 10 bases spanning the gap. Germline values: CDR1 WSHSY, CDR2 SAAADI. CDR3 amino acids: CASSESGGYNSPLHF. The CDR3 DNA is TGCGCCAGCAGTGAGTCTGGCGGATACAATTCACCCCTCCACTTT.

The gene calls are TRBV19 and TRBJ1-2; 10 bases match TRBD1. The V gene end was trimmed by 5 bases and the J gene end by 7 bases; junction bases not matched to a gene: 7. CDR1 is LNHDA and CDR2 is SQIVND in the germline V gene (reference sequence). This CDR3 contains 14 residues. Here the CDR3 reads CASSSRQGAGGYTF. CDR3 DNA: TGTGCCAGTAGTTCCCGACAGGGGGCGGGTGGCTACACCTTC.

The chain has TRBV7-3 and TRBJ1-5; D is unresolved. Trimming removed 5 bases at V and 3 bases at J, with 14 bases between. The CDR3 contains 15 residues. Germline loops: CDR1 SGHTA, CDR2 FQGTGA. The CDR3, as DNA: TGTGCCAGCAGCACCGGCGCAGGAATCAATCAGCCCCAGCATTTT. It translates to CASSTGAGINQPQHF.

The chain carries TRBV6-5 and TRBJ2-1, with 10 bases identical to TRBD1. J was trimmed by 7 bases and V by 6 bases; bases with no gene match: 6. The CDR3 covers 14 residues. Germline CDR1 is MNHEY and CDR2 is SVGAGI. The CDR3 DNA is TGTGCCAGCAGAGACAGGGGGCTACGTAATGAGCAGTTCTTC. Translated: CASRDRGLRNEQFF.

This rearrangement joins TRBV27 to TRBJ2-3; D may be TRBD1 (5 bases). The ends were cut back, 6 bases at V and 2 bases at J, with 24 bases in the middle. This CDR3 spans 18 amino acids. The germline V gene has CDR1 MNHEY and CDR2 SMNVEV (reference sequence). DNA for the CDR3: TGTGCCAGCAGCTCCAGGATAAACCAGGGTAAAGACACAGATACGCAGTATTTT. It codes for CASSSRINQGKDTDTQYF.

J is TRBJ1-2 and V is TRBV9; D may be TRBD1 (5 bases). V lost 0 bases, J lost 2 bases, and 23 bases lay in between. Germline CDR1 reads SGDLS; CDR2 reads YYNGEE. The CDR3 runs 19 residues. CDR3 DNA: TGTGCCAGCAGCGTAGCTACGGGGTTGGAGGGACCCCTAAACTATGGCTACACCTTC. Protein product: CASSVATGLEGPLNYGYTF.

This clone was counted a few times. The chain recombines TRBV4-1 with TRBJ2-7; 10 bases are a match to TRBD1. The V segment lost 4 bases and the J segment 4 bases; nucleotides outside the gene matches: 4. The CDR3 has 14 amino acids. Germline-derived CDR1 and CDR2 are MGHRA and YSYEKL. The CDR3 protein is CASSRTGGSYEQYF. The CDR3 coding sequence is TGCGCCAGCAGCCGGACAGGGGGATCTTACGAGCAGTACTTC.

V gene TRBV9 combines with J gene TRBJ1-1; no clear D gene. The CDR3 is 15 amino acids. Trimming stripped 0 bases from V and 3 bases from J, with 12 bases between. Germline CDR1 and CDR2: SGDLS and YYNGEE. CDR3 coding DNA: TGTGCCAGCAGCGTAGAGAGGGCGGGAGACACTGAAGCTTTCTTT. Residues: CASSVERAGDTEAFF.